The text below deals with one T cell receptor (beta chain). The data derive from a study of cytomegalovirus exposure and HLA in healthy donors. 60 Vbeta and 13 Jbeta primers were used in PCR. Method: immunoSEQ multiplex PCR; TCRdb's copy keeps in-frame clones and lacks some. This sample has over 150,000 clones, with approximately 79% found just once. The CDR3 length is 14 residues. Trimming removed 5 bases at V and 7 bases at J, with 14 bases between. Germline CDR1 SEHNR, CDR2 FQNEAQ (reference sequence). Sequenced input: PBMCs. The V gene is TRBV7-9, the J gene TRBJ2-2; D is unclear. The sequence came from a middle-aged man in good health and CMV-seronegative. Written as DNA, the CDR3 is TGTGCCAGCAGCCATGCTCCGGGTATCGGGGAGCTGTTTTTT. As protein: CASSHAPGIGELFF. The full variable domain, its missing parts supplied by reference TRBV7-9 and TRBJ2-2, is DTGVSQNPRHKITKRGQNVTFRCDPISEHNRLYWYRQTLGQGPEFLTYFQNEAQLEKSRLLSDRFSAERPKGSFSTLEIQRTEQGDSAMYLCASSHAPGIGELFFGEGSRLTVL.